The rows below give T cell receptor beta chains drawn from one sample of a study of blood T cell repertoires in COVID-19. The table came from immunoSEQ multiplex PCR; TCRdb's copy has only in-frame clones and leaves some out. This table holds approximately 250,000 clones, roughly 86% found once. Sequencing was done on a sample of peripheral blood. These receptors came from a man aged 35 to 55 with active or convalescent COVID-19. CDR3s include the opening cysteine and the closing phenylalanine or tryptophan. D genes are given only for firm matches.

v_call: TRBV7-2
d_call: -
j_call: TRBJ1-5
cdr3_aa: CASSLSPSNQPQHF

v_call: TRBV27
d_call: TRBD2
j_call: TRBJ2-5
cdr3_aa: CASRLGGAPETQYF

v_call: TRBV4-1
d_call: -
j_call: TRBJ2-7
cdr3_aa: CASSLSGQSVVDRGNRYEQYF

v_call: TRBV4-1
d_call: -
j_call: TRBJ2-1
cdr3_aa: CASSQGLAFEQFF

v_call: TRBV5-4
d_call: -
j_call: TRBJ1-3
cdr3_aa: CASSSQGSGNTIYF

v_call: TRBV30
d_call: -
j_call: TRBJ1-2
cdr3_aa: CAWSIQAFYGYTF

v_call: TRBV30
d_call: TRBD1
j_call: TRBJ1-2
cdr3_aa: CALQGQGFRGYTF

v_call: TRBV30
d_call: -
j_call: TRBJ1-2
cdr3_aa: CAWSVPAGGYTF

v_call: TRBV11-3
d_call: -
j_call: TRBJ1-2
cdr3_aa: CASSLGSGSPYGYTF

v_call: TRBV4-1
d_call: -
j_call: TRBJ2-1
cdr3_aa: CASSHREGLYNEQFF

v_call: TRBV27
d_call: -
j_call: TRBJ1-2
cdr3_aa: CASSLTGFGYGYTF

v_call: TRBV5-6
d_call: TRBD1
j_call: TRBJ2-2
cdr3_aa: CASSFEGQGTGELFF

v_call: TRBV5-1
d_call: TRBD1
j_call: TRBJ1-1
cdr3_aa: CASRLSRDREAFF

v_call: TRBV5-6
d_call: -
j_call: TRBJ2-2
cdr3_aa: CASSFGWSHTGELFF

v_call: TRBV10-3
d_call: -
j_call: TRBJ1-5
cdr3_aa: CAIAAGAEGNQPQHF